The sample holds a few counts of the clone carrying this T cell receptor (beta chain). One entry per CDR3 protein results from TCRdb running MiXCR on the RT-PCR reads. Here the sample spans about 540,000 distinct CDR3 sequences, under 30% being singletons. The sample is drawn from a study of response to subunit inactivated influenza vaccine. In germline, CDR1 is ENHRY, CDR2 SYGVKD. The CDR3 is made up of 13 amino acids. Trimming cost V 3 bases and J 7 bases, with 10 bases left between them. This same sample was also part of a study on T cells expressing NK-cell markers. That report notes: As the method of synthesis, 5'RACE template switching with UMIs yielded TCR beta cDNA. HCMV serostatus: seven of eight sequenced donors positive, one negative.

J is TRBJ2-1 and V is TRBV10-3; the D gene is possibly TRBD1 (6 bases). This specimen consisted of CD4+ T cells sorted from PBMCs, obtained approximately 13 days after vaccination. The receptor was derived from a man aged 50 or older who received an inactivated influenza vaccine. DNA for the CDR3: TGTGCCATCAGTGATAGGACAGAAAATGAGCAGTTCTTC. Protein sequence: CAISDRTENEQFF.